The T cell receptor (beta chain) described here comes from a study of T-cell reconstitution after alpha-beta-depleted transplantation in children. In this sample, this clonotype turned up a few times. Unique molecular identifiers were used to barcode this TCRbeta library. MiXCR was run by TCRdb on the PCR reads, yielding one entry per CDR3 protein. The data contain around 600,000 distinct CDR3 sequences, approximately 17% of them singletons. Trimming removed 2 bases from V and 5 bases from J, with 11 bases in between. The CDR3 loop spans 14 amino acids. Germline assignment: CDR1 SGDLS and CDR2 YYNGEE.

Here the sequenced sample was PBMCs from the stem cell graft donor, taken from the stem cell graft. The receptor was derived from a human donor who donated a stem cell graft to a child with acute myeloid leukemia. The rearrangement joins TRBV9 to TRBJ2-1; D uncertain. DNA of the CDR3: TGTGCCAGCAGCGTCAAAATCCCCGACAATGAGCAGTTCTTC. It specifies CASSVKIPDNEQFF.